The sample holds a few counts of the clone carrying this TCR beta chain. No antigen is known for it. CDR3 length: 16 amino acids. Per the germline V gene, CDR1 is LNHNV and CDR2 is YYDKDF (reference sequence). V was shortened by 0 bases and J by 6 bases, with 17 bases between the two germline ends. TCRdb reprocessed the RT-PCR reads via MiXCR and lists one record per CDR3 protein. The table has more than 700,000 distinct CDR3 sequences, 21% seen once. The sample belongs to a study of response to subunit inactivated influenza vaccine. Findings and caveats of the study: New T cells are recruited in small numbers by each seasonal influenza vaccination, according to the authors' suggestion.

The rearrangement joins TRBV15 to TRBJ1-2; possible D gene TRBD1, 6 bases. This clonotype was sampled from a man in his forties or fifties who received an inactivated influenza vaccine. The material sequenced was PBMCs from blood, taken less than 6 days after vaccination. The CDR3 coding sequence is TGTGCCACCAGCAGAGAATTTACGGGGGGCTCGGATGGCTACACCTTC. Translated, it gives CATSREFTGGSDGYTF.